This T cell receptor (beta chain) was recovered during a study of cytomegalovirus exposure and HLA in healthy donors. Overall study findings and caveats: The majority of TCR sequences were rare, yet some public TCRs appeared in many donors. The study recorded some 160 TCR beta chains that were cytomegalovirus-associated.

The CDR3 length is 19 residues. The V end lost 6 bases, the J end lost 2 bases, and 28 bases lay between the germline ends. As concerns this clone: The antigen is undetermined.

This table comes from immunoSEQ multiplex PCR, and its TCRdb copy is limited to in-frame clones, with some not included. The table has about 150,000 clones, 85% to 90% seen once. The sequence derives from a man younger than 30 in good health and CMV-seronegative. This chain connects TRBV23-1 to TRBJ1-2, with D maybe TRBD1 (5 bases). TRBV23-1 is annotated as an ORF whose role is uncertain. Material: PBMCs. The CDR3 bases are TGCGCCAGCAGCCCGCCCTTTCTTGAGTGGGACTCTGAGAACTATGGCTACACCTTC. It specifies CASSPPFLEWDSENYGYTF.